A single T cell receptor (beta chain) is shown here with its context. This record belongs to a study of blood T cell repertoires in COVID-19. Germline V gene lookup returns CDR1 MNHEY and CDR2 SVGAGI. J was trimmed by 6 bases and V by 6 bases; bases with no gene match: 4. This CDR3 region has 12 residues. Per the study methods: From reference gene primer amplification, estimates of nucleated cell counts were derived. Sequenced by immunoSEQ multiplex PCR; TCRdb stores in-frame clones only, minus some. V, J and clone size derive from that table, while D and trimming were established from the DNA sequence. The data contain approximately 84,000 clones, roughly 80% of them singletons.

The V call is TRBV6-5, the J call TRBJ1-1; TRBD1 matches 7 bases. The sample taken for sequencing was peripheral blood. This receptor was obtained from a human donor in a cohort sampled during active COVID-19. CDR3 bases: TGTGCCAGCAGGTGGACAGGTGCTGAAGCTTTCTTT. As protein: CASRWTGAEAFF.